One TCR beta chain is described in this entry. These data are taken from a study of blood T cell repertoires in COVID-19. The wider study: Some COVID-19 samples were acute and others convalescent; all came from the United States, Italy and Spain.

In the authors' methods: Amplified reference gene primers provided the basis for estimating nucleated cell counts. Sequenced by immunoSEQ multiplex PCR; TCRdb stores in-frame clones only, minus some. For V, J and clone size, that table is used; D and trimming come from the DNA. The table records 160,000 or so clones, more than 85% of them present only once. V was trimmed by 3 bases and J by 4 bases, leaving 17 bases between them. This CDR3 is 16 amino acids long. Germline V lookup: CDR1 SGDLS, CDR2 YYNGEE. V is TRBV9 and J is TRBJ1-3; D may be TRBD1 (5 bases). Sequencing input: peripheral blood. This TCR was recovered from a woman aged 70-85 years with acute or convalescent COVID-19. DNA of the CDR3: TGTGCCAGCAGCGCCTCCGGGGGAGGGCTAGGAAACACCATATATTTT. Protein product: CASSASGGGLGNTIYF.